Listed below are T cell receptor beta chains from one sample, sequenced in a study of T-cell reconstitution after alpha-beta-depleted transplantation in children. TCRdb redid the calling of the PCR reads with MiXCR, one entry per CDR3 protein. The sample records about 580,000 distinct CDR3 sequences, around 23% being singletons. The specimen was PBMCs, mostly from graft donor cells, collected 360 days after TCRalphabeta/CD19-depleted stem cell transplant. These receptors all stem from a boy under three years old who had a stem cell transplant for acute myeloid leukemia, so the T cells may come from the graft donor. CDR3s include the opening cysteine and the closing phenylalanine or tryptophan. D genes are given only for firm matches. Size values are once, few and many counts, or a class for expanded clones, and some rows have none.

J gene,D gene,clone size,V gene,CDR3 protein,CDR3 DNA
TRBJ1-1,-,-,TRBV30,CAWRRVEAFF,TGTGCCTGGAGACGAGTTGAAGCTTTCTTT
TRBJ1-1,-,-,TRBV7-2,CASSVQSGTITIGAFF,TGTGCCAGCAGCGTTCAATCCGGGACCATTACCATTGGAGCTTTCTTT
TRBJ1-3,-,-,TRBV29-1,CSVEGRDGNTIYF,TGCAGCGTTGAGGGCCGGGATGGAAACACCATATATTTT
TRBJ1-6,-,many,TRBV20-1,CSASYTGLGGSPLHF,TGCAGTGCATCCTATACCGGCCTAGGGGGGTCACCCCTCCACTTT
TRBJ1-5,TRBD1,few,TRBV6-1,CASRFRQGGDYPQHF,TGTGCCAGCAGATTTAGACAGGGAGGAGATTATCCCCAGCATTTT
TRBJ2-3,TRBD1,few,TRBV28,CASSPKGRGQGTDTQYF,TGTGCCAGCAGTCCCAAGGGCCGAGGACAGGGCACAGATACGCAGTATTTT
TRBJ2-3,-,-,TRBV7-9,CASSLAGGEDTQYF,TGTGCCAGCAGCTTAGCCGGGGGCGAAGATACGCAGTATTTT
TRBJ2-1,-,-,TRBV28,CASSSRINEQFF,TGTGCCAGCAGTTCCAGAATCAATGAGCAGTTCTTC
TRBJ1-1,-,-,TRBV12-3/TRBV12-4,CASSLDFIPTEAFF,TGTGCCAGCAGTTTAGACTTCATACCCACTGAAGCTTTCTTT
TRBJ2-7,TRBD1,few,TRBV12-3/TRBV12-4,CASSAGTGDNYEQYF,TGTGCCAGCAGTGCCGGGACAGGAGATAACTACGAGCAGTACTTC
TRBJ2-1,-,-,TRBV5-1,CASSLLRGNSYNEQFF,TGCGCCAGCAGCTTGCTGAGGGGGAACTCCTACAATGAGCAGTTCTTC
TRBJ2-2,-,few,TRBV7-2,CASRGDWMNTGELFF,TGTGCCAGCAGAGGGGACTGGATGAACACCGGGGAGCTGTTTTTT
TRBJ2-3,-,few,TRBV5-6,CASSLVWFVGGTDTQYF,TGTGCCAGCAGCTTGGTTTGGTTTGTAGGAGGGACAGATACGCAGTATTTT
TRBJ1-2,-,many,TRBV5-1,CASSPELVEGNYGYTF,TGCGCCAGCAGCCCCGAACTAGTGGAGGGCAACTATGGCTACACCTTC